Listed below are T cell receptor beta chains from one sample, sequenced in a study of spatial heterogeneity in lung cancer. MiXCR was run by TCRdb on the 5' RACE reads, yielding one entry per CDR3 protein. The data hold about 11,000 distinct CDR3 sequences, with around 3.4% observed a single time. Source: PBMCs, taken at surgery. The receptors originated from a female donor with early-stage non-small cell lung cancer. Each CDR3 is given with its conserved first and last residue. The D gene is left open where the match is weak. Clone size, where shown, is once, few, many, or a class for clones that have expanded.

TRBJ2-1 | TRBV6-2/TRBV6-3 | TRBD2 | many | CASSYGTSANNEQFF | TGTGCCAGCAGTTATGGGACTAGCGCAAACAATGAGCAGTTCTTC
TRBJ2-3 | TRBV5-1 | NA | once | CASSLTPDTQYF | TGCGCCAGCAGCTTGACGCCAGATACGCAGTATTTT
TRBJ1-6 | TRBV6-1 | NA | many | CASSGPLYNSPLHF | TGTGCCAGCAGTGGACCCTTGTATAATTCACCCCTCCACTTT
TRBJ2-5 | TRBV7-9 | NA | many | CASSLIASQETQYF | TGTGCCAGCAGCTTAATAGCAAGTCAAGAGACCCAGTACTTC
TRBJ2-7 | TRBV5-1 | NA | many | CASSLGISYEQYF | TGCGCCAGCAGCTTGGGGATCTCCTACGAGCAGTACTTC
TRBJ2-1 | TRBV4-3 | NA | many | CASSQDRRSYNEQFF | TGCGCCAGCAGCCAAGATAGACGGTCCTACAATGAGCAGTTCTTC
TRBJ1-2 | TRBV20-1 | NA | many | CSARPTRTNYGYTF | TGCAGTGCTAGACCCACCCGGACCAACTATGGCTACACCTTC
TRBJ2-2 | TRBV9 | NA | few | CASSGGQNTGELFF | TGTGCCAGCAGCGGGGGACAGAACACCGGGGAGCTGTTTTTT
TRBJ2-1 | TRBV28 | NA | many | CASAGTDHNEQFF | TGTGCCAGCGCTGGGACGGATCACAATGAGCAGTTCTTC
TRBJ1-5 | TRBV20-1 | NA | many | CSARALAREHQPQHF | TGCAGTGCTAGGGCCCTGGCCAGGGAGCATCAGCCCCAGCATTTT
TRBJ1-5 | TRBV7-6 | NA | few | CASSFGAGENQPQHF | TGTGCCAGCAGCTTTGGGGCGGGTGAGAATCAGCCCCAGCATTTT
TRBJ2-7 | TRBV27 | NA | many | CASSGAFRSYEQYF | TGTGCCAGCAGTGGGGCCTTTCGCTCCTACGAGCAGTACTTC
TRBJ2-1 | TRBV6-5 | NA | few | CASSYDREQFF | TGTGCCAGCAGTTACGACCGTGAGCAGTTCTTC
TRBJ2-2 | TRBV2 | TRBD2 | many | CASSGLAGVSHTGELFF | TGTGCCAGCTCAGGACTAGCGGGGGTGTCACACACCGGGGAGCTGTTTTTT
TRBJ2-1 | TRBV4-1 | TRBD2 | large | CASRKIAGVVNEQFF | TGCGCCAGCAGGAAAATAGCGGGAGTAGTCAATGAGCAGTTCTTC
TRBJ2-1 | TRBV9 | NA | many | CASSRGATANEQFF | TGTGCCAGCAGCCGGGGGGCTACCGCGAATGAGCAGTTCTTC
TRBJ1-2 | TRBV7-9 | NA | many | CASSFGTVDGYTF | TGTGCCAGCAGCTTCGGTACAGTCGATGGCTACACCTTC
TRBJ2-1 | TRBV5-4 | NA | many | CASSLDVSSYNEQFF | TGTGCCAGCAGCTTGGACGTAAGCTCCTACAATGAGCAGTTCTTC
TRBJ2-1 | TRBV13 | TRBD2 | many | CASSLFGGEGDEQFF | TGTGCCAGCAGCTTATTTGGAGGGGAGGGCGATGAGCAGTTCTTC
TRBJ1-5 | TRBV7-2 | NA | many | CASSFGDSNQPQHF | TGTGCCAGCAGCTTTGGGGACAGCAATCAGCCCCAGCATTTT
TRBJ1-2 | TRBV20-1 | TRBD1 | few | CSARAGGSKNGYTF | TGCAGTGCTAGAGCAGGGGGCAGTAAGAATGGCTACACCTTC
TRBJ2-2 | TRBV7-3 | NA | many | CASSETGNTGELFF | TGTGCCAGCAGCGAGACAGGGAACACCGGGGAGCTGTTTTTT
TRBJ1-6 | TRBV2 | NA | many | CASGGGSRSPLHF | TGTGCCAGCGGGGGAGGTTCCCGCTCACCCCTCCACTTT
TRBJ1-6 | TRBV6-1 | NA | NA | CASSGPGFPNSPLHF | TGTGCCAGCAGTGGCCCAGGGTTCCCCAATTCACCCCTCCACTTT
TRBJ2-7 | TRBV5-4 | TRBD1 | many | CASSFRDRPYEQYF | TGTGCCAGCAGCTTCCGGGACAGACCCTACGAGCAGTACTTC
TRBJ2-5 | TRBV29-1 | TRBD2 | many | CSSSTDGSGLGETQYF | TGCAGCTCCTCAACCGATGGTAGCGGGCTCGGAGAGACCCAGTACTTC
TRBJ2-7 | TRBV14 | NA | many | CASRGRDFYEQYF | TGTGCCAGCAGGGGCCGGGACTTCTACGAGCAGTACTTC
TRBJ2-7 | TRBV7-2 | NA | many | CASSPRPSYEQYF | TGTGCCAGCAGCCCTAGACCCAGCTACGAGCAGTACTTC
TRBJ2-7 | TRBV28 | NA | many | CASRAVGEQYF | TGTGCCAGCAGGGCGGTGGGGGAGCAGTACTTC
TRBJ1-5 | TRBV15 | NA | many | CATSPQGSNQPQHF | TGTGCCACCAGCCCCCAGGGAAGCAATCAGCCCCAGCATTTT
TRBJ2-1 | TRBV19 | NA | many | CASSIFSTLSYNEQFF | TGTGCCAGTAGTATTTTCAGTACCCTCTCCTACAATGAGCAGTTCTTC
TRBJ1-1 | TRBV12-3/TRBV12-4 | NA | many | CASRENPGRRNTEAFF | TGTGCCAGCAGAGAGAACCCGGGACGAAGAAACACTGAAGCTTTCTTT
TRBJ2-3 | TRBV5-4 | TRBD2 | many | CAVGREGLTDTQYF | TGTGCCGTGGGCCGGGAGGGCCTAACAGATACGCAGTATTTT
TRBJ1-5 | TRBV6-5 | NA | many | CASSYSNQQPQHF | TGTGCCAGCAGTTACTCGAATCAACAGCCCCAGCATTTT
TRBJ2-7 | TRBV20-1 | TRBD1 | many | CSARNPGTGGEQYF | TGCAGTGCTAGAAATCCCGGGACAGGGGGCGAGCAGTACTTC
TRBJ1-6 | TRBV5-1 | TRBD1 | many | CASSLGQLFNSPLHF | TGCGCCAGCAGCCTGGGACAGCTTTTTAATTCACCCCTCCACTTT
TRBJ1-1 | TRBV7-6 | NA | NA | CASSLSQGIAEAFF | TGTGCCAGCAGCTTAAGCCAGGGGATCGCTGAAGCTTTCTTT
TRBJ2-5 | TRBV5-1 | NA | many | CASSLAGSQETQYF | TGCGCCAGCAGCTTGGCGGGGAGCCAAGAGACCCAGTACTTC
TRBJ2-5 | TRBV7-2 | NA | many | CASSLVAATKETQYF | TGTGCCAGCAGCTTAGTTGCAGCTACCAAAGAGACCCAGTACTTC
TRBJ2-3 | TRBV11-2 | TRBD2 | many | CASSPIWAVAGESDTQYF | TGTGCCAGCAGCCCGATTTGGGCTGTAGCGGGAGAGTCAGATACGCAGTATTTT
TRBJ2-7 | TRBV10-3 | NA | many | CAISESKSWSEQYF | TGTGCCATCAGTGAGTCGAAATCGTGGTCCGAGCAGTACTTC
TRBJ1-1 | TRBV20-1 | TRBD1 | many | CSALPRTGTFSEAFF | TGCAGTGCCCTCCCACGGACAGGGACATTTTCTGAAGCTTTCTTT
TRBJ2-7 | TRBV29-1 | TRBD1 | medium-sized | CSALTGPYEQYF | TGCAGCGCCTTGACAGGGCCCTACGAGCAGTACTTC
TRBJ2-1 | TRBV21-1 | NA | many | CASSKRSGTTSSYNEQFF | TGTGCCAGCAGCAAACGTTCCGGGACTACGAGCTCCTACAATGAGCAGTTCTTC
TRBJ2-1 | TRBV12-3/TRBV12-4 | TRBD2 | few | CASALAGGANEQFF | TGTGCCAGCGCTCTAGCGGGGGGGGCCAATGAGCAGTTCTTC
TRBJ2-2 | TRBV29-1 | TRBD1 | many | CSVAEQGANTGELFF | TGCAGCGTTGCGGAACAGGGGGCGAACACCGGGGAGCTGTTTTTT
TRBJ2-1 | TRBV6-2/TRBV6-3 | NA | many | CASSYSGRPPNEQFF | TGTGCCAGCAGTTACTCTGGTAGGCCTCCAAATGAGCAGTTCTTC
TRBJ2-2 | TRBV4-3 | NA | many | CASSHSGDTGELFF | TGCGCCAGCAGCCACAGCGGCGACACCGGGGAGCTGTTTTTT
TRBJ2-3 | TRBV14 | NA | few | CASSQDLLRGTDTQYF | TGTGCCAGCAGCCAAGATCTGTTGAGGGGCACAGATACGCAGTATTTT
TRBJ2-5 | TRBV14 | NA | many | CASSQNARDTQYF | TGTGCCAGCAGTCAAAACGCCCGGGACACCCAGTACTTC
TRBJ2-3 | TRBV29-1 | TRBD1 | many | CSVGTGVDTQYF | TGCAGCGTTGGGACAGGGGTGGATACGCAGTATTTT
TRBJ1-1 | TRBV5-1 | NA | few | CASSFLGGDTEAFF | TGCGCCAGCAGCTTTCTGGGGGGCGACACTGAAGCTTTCTTT
TRBJ1-4 | TRBV5-1 | NA | NA | CASSFQAAEANEKLFF | TGCGCCAGCAGCTTTCAGGCCGCGGAGGCTAATGAAAAACTGTTTTTT
TRBJ2-1 | TRBV20-1 | TRBD1 | many | CSARGQGNNEQFF | TGCAGTGCTAGGGGACAGGGGAACAATGAGCAGTTCTTC
TRBJ2-1 | TRBV9 | TRBD1 | many | CASSATGGYNEQFF | TGTGCCAGCAGCGCGACAGGGGGCTACAATGAGCAGTTCTTC
TRBJ2-7 | TRBV28 | NA | many | CASSTGIEQYF | TGTGCCAGCAGTACAGGGATCGAGCAGTACTTC
TRBJ2-5 | TRBV5-6 | NA | many | CASSSGWGPESRVQETQYF | TGTGCCAGCAGCAGCGGTTGGGGACCCGAGTCCAGGGTTCAAGAGACCCAGTACTTC
TRBJ2-7 | TRBV7-9 | NA | medium-sized | CASSASSIGAYEQYF | TGTGCCAGCAGCGCTTCCTCTATAGGGGCCTACGAGCAGTACTTC
TRBJ1-3 | TRBV7-9 | NA | large | CASSLVDSGNTIYF | TGTGCCAGCAGCTTAGTTGACTCTGGAAACACCATATATTTT